The 4 T cell receptor beta chains in this list originate from one sample, sequenced in a study of OX40 agonist ivuxolimab in advanced cancers. TCRdb keeps only in-frame clones here, not all; method: immunoSEQ multiplex PCR. The data contain about 45,000 clones, roughly 88% of them singletons. Specimen: CD4+ or CD8+ T cells sorted from blood, collected in a trial of the OX40 agonist ivuxolimab. These receptors originate from an adult with an advanced solid tumor such as melanoma, head and neck, liver or kidney cancer.

This chain joins TRBV19 and TRBJ1-2; a weak D match, TRBD1 (5 bases). With 6 bases removed from V and 9 bases from J, the gap between germline ends came to 23 bases. CDR1 is LNHDA and CDR2 is SQIVND in the germline V gene (reference sequence). The CDR3 runs 15 residues. The CDR3 DNA reads TGTGCCAGTAGCATTGACAGCCACTCCACTATGAGCTACACCTTC. This translates into CASSIDSHSTMSYTF.

This chain uses TRBV27 with TRBJ2-1; 9 positions agree with TRBD2. The CDR3 sequence is 14 residues long. The V gene's germline CDR1 is MNHEY and CDR2 SMNVEV (reference sequence). V dropped 2 bases and J dropped 6; count of bases not matched to a gene: 2. The CDR3 reads CASSLGTSFNEQFF. In nucleotides, the CDR3 is TGTGCCAGCAGTTTAGGGACTAGCTTCAATGAGCAGTTCTTC.

This chain links TRBV19 with TRBJ2-1, with D tentatively TRBD2 (6 bases). CDR1 and CDR2 (germline): LNHDA, SQIVND (reference sequence). The CDR3 runs to 15 residues. The V and J ends lost 3 bases and 3 bases respectively, with 12 bases between them. The CDR3 sequence: CASSITGVLYNEQFF. CDR3 coding DNA: TGTGCCAGTAGTATTACGGGGGTGCTCTACAATGAGCAGTTCTTC.

The chain recombines TRBV13 with TRBJ2-7; 8 bases agree with TRBD2. Germline V gene lookup returns CDR1 PRHDT and CDR2 FYEKMQ (reference sequence). V lost 3 bases, J lost 4 bases, and 8 bases stayed unmatched. The CDR3 runs 15 residues. CDR3 sequence: CASSFEAGGSYEQYF. The CDR3 coding sequence is TGTGCCAGCAGCTTTGAGGCGGGAGGTTCTTACGAGCAGTACTTC.